This T cell receptor beta chain is drawn from a study of blood T cells in healthy people across ages (dated by TCRdb to between 2014 and 2017). With respect to the entire study: In model experiments, template switching captured roughly one uniquely barcoded TCR beta cDNA molecule for every two T cells. The study analyzed two additional independent replicas of 1 million unique cDNA reads from the same blood draw for two donors, one aged 18 to 30 and one aged 80 or older. To avoid experimental bias, donors of different ages were distributed randomly across sequencing lanes. The donors were divided into four age groups: young (average about 15 years), middle-aged (around 41), aged (62) and long-lived (82). Age-related changes in TCR beta repertoire diversity were measured in the study by deep sequencing normalized with unique cDNA molecular identifiers.

Library creation used 5' RACE. Sequencing relied on an Illumina HiSeq 2500. A second PCR of roughly 6 to 11 cycles was performed with a sample-barcoded 5' primer and a J-beta primer mix. Each TCR beta cDNA molecule received a unique molecular identifier from a template-switch 5' adaptor carrying 12 random nucleotides. Each sample yielded at least 3 million CDR3-containing paired-end reads. All of the RNA was converted into first-strand cDNA using the Mint cDNA synthesis kit, with a TRBC-specific oligonucleotide serving as the primer. After uracil-DNA glycosylase treatment, a first 18-cycle PCR used universal primers M1SS and BC2_uni_R on all cDNA. The authors' analysis ran thus. Normalization of each sample was performed by random selection of 1 million high-quality reads, each carrying a distinct molecular identifier. Instead of being binned into consensus sequences, reads that shared molecular identifiers were thrown out. CDR3 identification, clonotype clustering and error correction used MiTCR with a Q25 quality threshold and the strictest error-elimination algorithm. A nonparametric unseen species model with Euler transformation was used to estimate lower-bound total TCR beta diversity. Using fastp at Q25 and MiXCR, TCRdb reprocessed the public reads and kept productive beta chains. Each CDR3 protein appears once, grouped with its most common genes and DNA. These V and J calls rely on TCRdb rather than the paper's analysis. This sample gives hundreds of thousands of distinct CDR3 sequences in total; 25% to 30% of them show up just once. In total, the top ten clones hold 29% of the sample.

Regarding this clonotype: The target of this receptor is not known. No base quality values were provided; no much bigger clone lies one nucleotide off.

The V end loses 3 bases and the J end loses 5 bases, and a stretch of 13 bases separates them. CDR1 is given as SGHTA and CDR2 as FQGNSA, both from the germline V gene. From the cysteine up to the phenylalanine, the CDR3 has a length of 14 residues. Kept here is only the CDR3 DNA, which spans 42 bases and is read in frame from base 1. Donors were 30 to 45 systemically healthy Caucasian individuals from Russia aged roughly 6 to 95 years. Each donor gave 8 to 10 milliliters of peripheral blood, collected into EDTA-treated Vacutainer tubes. Ficoll-Paque density-gradient centrifugation was used to isolate PBMCs, with at least 6.5 million per sample. Total RNA, at least 6 micrograms per sample, was extracted from PBMCs with Trizol reagent. Naive CD45RAhigh/CD27high T cell percentages were measured by flow cytometry on a PBMC aliquot from every donor. Here is what the overall study found, with its caveats: Because profiling used bulk unsorted PBMCs, naive and antigen-experienced compartments could not be compared conclusively. Because the CMV infection status of the donors was unknown, age-related changes in expanded clonotypes may potentially have been confounded. The percentage of naive T cells measured by flow cytometry correlated strongly with observed TCR beta diversity. Compared with the aged group, the long-lived group had more naive CD4+ T cells, fewer expanded clones and increased TCR diversity, a pattern suggesting age selection. Observed TCR beta diversity per million T cells fell roughly linearly with age, and a significant reduction was already apparent by age roughly 40. Total diversity estimates from one million sequenced T cells were considered lower bounds and underestimates.

The TCR was taken from a woman aged 65 to 85 in good health. This chain is built from TRBV7-2 and TRBJ1-1; the D gene lacks a confident call. Input material: blood. CDR3 loop: CASSFNRWGTEAFF. The DNA sequence follows: TGTGCCAGCAGCTTTAACCGGTGGGGAACTGAAGCTTTCTTT.